Only one count was recorded for the clone carrying this T cell receptor (beta chain). Between the trimmed V and J ends, which lost 1 base and 9 bases, there was a span of 9 bases. Germline values: CDR1 LGHDT, CDR2 YNNKEL (reference sequence). There are 12 residues in the CDR3. The sample is drawn from a study of blood T cell repertoires in COVID-19. Across the study: In each case, the material was cDNA or gDNA derived from T cells, B-cell-depleted T cells, or PBMCs.

Authors' analysis steps: Reference gene primer amplification yielded estimated nucleated cell counts. The method was immunoSEQ multiplex PCR; TCRdb's version includes in-frame clones alone and lacks a portion of them. V and J calls and clone size come straight from that table; D and trimming were deduced from the DNA. The repertoire holds tens of thousands of clones, with 80% as singletons. The receptor's source is a woman of 80 years or more with acute or convalescent COVID-19. Sequencing was performed on peripheral blood. The rearrangement uses TRBV3-1 (or the pseudogene TRBV3-2) and TRBJ1-1; D remains unclear. The CDR3 sequence: CASSQVTTKAFF. The CDR3 DNA reads TGTGCCAGCAGCCAAGTCACAACAAAAGCTTTCTTT.